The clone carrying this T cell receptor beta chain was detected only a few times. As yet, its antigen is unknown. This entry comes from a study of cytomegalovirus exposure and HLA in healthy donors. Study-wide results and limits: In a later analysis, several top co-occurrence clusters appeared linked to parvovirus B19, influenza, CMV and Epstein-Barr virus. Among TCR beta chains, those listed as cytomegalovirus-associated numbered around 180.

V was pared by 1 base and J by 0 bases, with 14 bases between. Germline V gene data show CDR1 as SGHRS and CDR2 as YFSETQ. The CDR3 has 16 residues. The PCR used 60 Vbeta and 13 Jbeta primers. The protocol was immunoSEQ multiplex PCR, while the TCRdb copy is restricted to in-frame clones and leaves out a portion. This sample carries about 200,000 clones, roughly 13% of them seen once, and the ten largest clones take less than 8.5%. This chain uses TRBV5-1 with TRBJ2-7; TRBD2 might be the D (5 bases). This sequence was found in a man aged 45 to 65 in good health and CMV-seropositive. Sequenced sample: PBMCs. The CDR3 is CASSLKGGSNSYEQYF. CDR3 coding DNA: TGCGCCAGCAGCTTGAAGGGTGGGAGCAACTCCTACGAGCAGTACTTC.